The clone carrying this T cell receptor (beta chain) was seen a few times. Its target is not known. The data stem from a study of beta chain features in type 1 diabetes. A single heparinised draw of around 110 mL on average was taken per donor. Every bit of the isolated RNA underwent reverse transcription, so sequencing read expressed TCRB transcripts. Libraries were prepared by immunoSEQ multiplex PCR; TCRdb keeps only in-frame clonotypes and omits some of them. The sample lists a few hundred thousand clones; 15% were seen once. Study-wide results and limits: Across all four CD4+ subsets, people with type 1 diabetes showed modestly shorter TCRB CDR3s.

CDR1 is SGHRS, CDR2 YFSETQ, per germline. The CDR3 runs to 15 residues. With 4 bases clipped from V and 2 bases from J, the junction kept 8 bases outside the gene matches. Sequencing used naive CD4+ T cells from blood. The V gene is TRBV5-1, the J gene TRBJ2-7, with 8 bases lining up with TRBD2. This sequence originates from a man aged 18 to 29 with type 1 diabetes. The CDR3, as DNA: TGCGCCAGCAGCCAGTTAGCGGGACCGCCCTACGAGCAGTACTTC. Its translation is CASSQLAGPPYEQYF.